The TCR beta chain described here comes from a study of shared T cell receptors in the human thymus. Only in-frame clones appear in the TCRdb table, and some are missing; sequencing was by immunoSEQ multiplex PCR. The data contain some 700,000 clones, approximately 85% of them seen just once; the ten biggest clones take up about 0.0098%. V was pared by 6 bases and J by 4 bases, with 11 bases of the junction left unmatched. The CDR3 contains 15 residues. The germline gives CDR1 MNHEY, CDR2 SVGAGI. This same sample was also part of a study on human thymus T cells.

The chain combines TRBV6-5 with TRBJ2-7, with 8 bases that match TRBD1. The sequencing input was thymocytes. The TCR sequence derives from a girl less than two years old with a congenital heart defect. As DNA, the CDR3 is TGTGCCAGCAGACCAGCTTGGACAGGGTATTACGAGCAGTACTTC. It encodes CASRPAWTGYYEQYF.